The 4 T cell receptor beta chains below were found in one sample sequenced in a study. From the 5' RACE reads, TCRdb called clonotypes with MiXCR, one entry per CDR3 protein. The repertoire has about 57,000 distinct CDR3 sequences, more than 25% of them found once; the top ten carry 2% to 2.5%. Treg sorting used a CD4+CD25+CD127-/low gate. Input material: tumor-infiltrating Tregs sorted from the breast tumor. Receptor source: a female donor with breast cancer.

This clonotype was seen ten or more times. The rearrangement uses TRBV12-3 or TRBV12-4 and TRBJ2-1; D is unresolved. The V and J ends lost 5 bases and 6 bases respectively, with 14 bases between them. The CDR3 is 14 amino acids. In DNA form, the CDR3 reads TGTGCCAGCAGTATTAGGCCCTCCCTCAATGAGCAGTTCTTC. It is translated as CASSIRPSLNEQFF.

To note about this clonotype: At one boundary the junction diverges from the germline segment, which might be a read error. The chain is built from TRBV5-5 and TRBJ1-1, with a weak D call TRBD1 (5 bases). The CDR3 totals 15 residues. CDR1 and CDR2 from the germline V gene are SGHKS and YYEKEE (reference sequence). CDR3 amino acids: CAGSSKGIFNAEAFF. CDR3 DNA: TGTGCCGGCAGCTCGAAGGGGATATTTAACGCTGAAGCTTTCTTT.

The chain recombines TRBV7-2 with TRBJ2-7, with D tentatively TRBD2 (5 bases). This CDR3 is built from 14 residues. The V gene's germline CDR1 is SGHTA and CDR2 FQGNSA. The germline V and J ends were trimmed by 3 bases and 2 bases, with 11 bases remaining between them. The CDR3 is CASSLGRGTYEQYF. The CDR3 DNA sequence: TGTGCCAGCAGCTTGGGGAGAGGGACCTACGAGCAGTACTTC.

The V gene is TRBV6-6, the J gene TRBJ2-7; 9 bases map to TRBD1. Trimming took 5 bases from V and 5 from J; bases not matched to a gene: 10. CDR3 length: 15 amino acids. Germline CDR1 reads MNHNY; CDR2 reads SVGAGI (reference sequence). The chain's CDR3 is CASSTGTGKVNEQYF. The CDR3 DNA follows: TGTGCCAGCAGTACGGGGACAGGGAAAGTTAACGAGCAGTACTTC.